Each of the 26 T cell receptor beta chains below was sequenced from the same sample in a study of monozygotic twins with inflammatory bowel disease. From its re-call of the 5' RACE reads, TCRdb lists each CDR3 protein once, without DNA. The listing contains around 210,000 distinct CDR3 sequences. The sequenced material came from blood. Receptor source: a human donor with ulcerative colitis or Crohn's disease, or a healthy co-twin of an affected twin (not recorded which).

The rearrangement joins TRBV27 to TRBJ2-1; the TRBD2 assignment by TCRdb is unverifiable without DNA. The CDR3 covers 16 residues. Germline assignment: CDR1 MNHEY and CDR2 SMNVEV (reference sequence). The CDR3 sequence: CASSSVAGSSYNEQFF.

V gene TRBV3-1 combines with J gene TRBJ2-7. This CDR3 has 13 amino acids. Germline V CDR1 and CDR2: LGHDT, YNNKEL (reference sequence). CDR3 loop: CASSHFSSGEQYF.

The chain is built from TRBV19 and TRBJ1-5; TCRdb returns TRBD1, unconfirmable since there is no DNA. The V gene's germline CDR1 is LNHDA and CDR2 SQIVND (reference sequence). The CDR3 length is 14 residues. CDR3 in amino acids: CASSIQGGNQPQHF.

This chain joins TRBV4-2 and TRBJ1-3. The CDR3 has 19 amino acids. Germline V lookup: CDR1 LGHNA, CDR2 YNFKEQ. The CDR3 loop is CASSQSSFGSAYSGNTIYF.

The rearrangement uses TRBV6-1 and TRBJ1-1; the TCRdb D gene call, TRBD1, has no DNA to confirm it. The CDR3 has 14 residues. Germline values: CDR1 MNHNS, CDR2 SASEGT. CDR3 in amino acids: CASSIRQGETEAFF.

The J gene is TRBJ1-5, the V gene TRBV27. The CDR3 extends over 16 amino acids. Germline V gene lookup returns CDR1 MNHEY and CDR2 SMNVEV (reference sequence). CDR3 sequence reads: CASRPIARGSGQPQHF.

The V gene is TRBV27, the J gene TRBJ2-1; TCRdb names TRBD2, which stays unverified in the absence of DNA. The CDR3 covers 16 residues. Looked up from germline, CDR1 is MNHEY and CDR2 is SMNVEV (reference sequence). This CDR3 is CASSEPGTSLPDEQFF.

The rearrangement joins TRBV5-1 to TRBJ2-7; the TRBD1 assignment by TCRdb is unverifiable without DNA. Germline V gene data show CDR1 as SGHRS and CDR2 as YFSETQ. The CDR3 length is 15 residues. The CDR3 sequence: CASSLAGDKSYEQYF. Drawing the rest from reference TRBV5-1 and TRBJ2-7, the complete variable domain is KAGVTQTPRYLIKTRGQQVTLSCSPISGHRSVSWYQQTPGQGLQFLFEYFSETQRNKGNFPGRFSGRQFSNSRSEMNVSTLELGDSALYLCASSLAGDKSYEQYFGPGTRLTVT.

This sequence joins TRBV18 and TRBJ2-2. CDR3 length equals 15 residues. Germline CDR1 and CDR2: KGHSH and LQKENI. The CDR3: CASSPPGGYTGELFF.

V gene TRBV23-1 combines with J gene TRBJ2-3; TCRdb picks TRBD1, but there is no DNA to check that call. TRBV23-1 is an ORF, with its function uncertain. This CDR3 is 16 amino acids long. CDR3 residues: CASSRGWAGNTDTQYF.

J is TRBJ1-2 and V is TRBV7-2. The V gene's germline CDR1 is SGHTA and CDR2 FQGNSA. CDR3 size: 15 residues. The CDR3: CASSLDTATNYGYTF.

This chain connects TRBV28 to TRBJ2-1; TCRdb selects TRBD2, and the lack of DNA leaves this call unchecked. The CDR3 has 17 amino acids. Germline lookup yields CDR1 MDHEN and CDR2 SYDVKM. CDR3 protein: CASRPSGGLRTYNEQFF.

The chain has TRBV7-2 and TRBJ1-5; as DNA is missing, the TRBD1 call by TCRdb cannot be tested. CDR1 and CDR2 (germline): SGHTA, FQGNSA. CDR3 length: 16 residues. CDR3 residues: CASSLSHTPEYQPQHF.

V is TRBV5-1 and J is TRBJ1-5; the D gene TCRdb calls, TRBD1, cannot be checked with no DNA. Germline assignment: CDR1 SGHRS and CDR2 YFSETQ. The CDR3 extends over 15 amino acids. The CDR3 spells CASSPTGGGGQPQHF. Variable domain in full (rest from reference TRBV5-1 and TRBJ1-5): KAGVTQTPRYLIKTRGQQVTLSCSPISGHRSVSWYQQTPGQGLQFLFEYFSETQRNKGNFPGRFSGRQFSNSRSEMNVSTLELGDSALYLCASSPTGGGGQPQHFGDGTRLSIL.

The chain has TRBV7-8 and TRBJ2-2. This CDR3 comprises 16 residues. Looked up from germline, CDR1 is SGHVS and CDR2 is FQNEAQ. The chain's CDR3 is CASSLRTSANTGELFF.

This rearrangement joins TRBV5-1 to TRBJ2-5. Germline values: CDR1 SGHRS, CDR2 YFSETQ. This CDR3 contains 12 residues. This CDR3 reads CASSLLGETQYF.

The chain employs TRBV11-1 and TRBJ2-7; the D gene TCRdb calls, TRBD1, cannot be checked with no DNA. The CDR3 extends over 15 amino acids. In germline, CDR1 is SGHAT, CDR2 FQDESV (reference sequence). CDR3 in amino acids: CASSLQGVGSYEQYF. The full variable domain, its missing parts supplied by reference TRBV11-1 and TRBJ2-7, is EAEVAQSPRYKITEKSQAVAFWCDPISGHATLYWYRQILGQGPELLVQFQDESVVDDSQLPKDRFSAERLKGVDSTLKIQPAELGDSAMYLCASSLQGVGSYEQYFGPGTRLTVT.

The chain has TRBV7-2 and TRBJ1-1; the TCRdb D gene call, TRBD1, has no DNA to confirm it. Looked up from germline, CDR1 is SGHTA and CDR2 is FQGNSA. The CDR3 consists of 14 residues. Here the CDR3 reads CASSMTGLATEAFF.

The rearrangement joins TRBV12-3 or TRBV12-4 to TRBJ2-5; there is no DNA to check the TCRdb D call of TRBD1. The CDR3 is 15 amino acids. This CDR3 reads CASSLSPTPGETQYF.

The chain has TRBV6-5 and TRBJ1-2. The CDR3 length is 13 residues. The V gene's germline CDR1 is MNHEY and CDR2 SVGAGI. This chain's CDR3 is CASSYSGVNGYTF.

This CDR3 reads CSVASGGRGGANVLTF. The rearrangement joins TRBV29-1 to TRBJ2-6; TCRdb reports TRBD2, a call that lacks DNA to check it against. Germline-derived CDR1 and CDR2 are SQVTM and ANQGSEA. There are 16 residues in the CDR3.

The rearrangement joins TRBV12-3 or TRBV12-4 to TRBJ2-7. The CDR3 is 11 amino acids. The CDR3 loop reads CASSFNYEQYF.

The chain links TRBV27 to TRBJ2-7. The V gene's germline CDR1 is MNHEY and CDR2 SMNVEV (reference sequence). This CDR3 contains 14 residues. The CDR3 is CASSLSRLGYEQYF.

The chain has TRBV5-1 and TRBJ2-2; TCRdb's D gene call, TRBD2, goes unchecked for lack of DNA. CDR3 length: 16 residues. Looked up from germline, CDR1 is SGHRS and CDR2 is YFSETQ. The CDR3: CASSLLPSGGTGELFF.

This rearrangement joins TRBV20-1 to TRBJ1-5; TCRdb's D call, TRBD1, is unchecked because there is no DNA. Germline V CDR1 and CDR2: DFQATT, SNEGSKA (reference sequence). CDR3 length: 16 amino acids. The chain's CDR3 is CSAREIDRDGNQPQHF.

The chain has TRBV7-9 and TRBJ2-1; the D gene TCRdb calls, TRBD2, cannot be checked with no DNA. The CDR3 has 16 residues. Germline V CDR1 and CDR2: SEHNR, FQNEAQ (reference sequence). This CDR3 is CASRPPGLSSYNEQFF.